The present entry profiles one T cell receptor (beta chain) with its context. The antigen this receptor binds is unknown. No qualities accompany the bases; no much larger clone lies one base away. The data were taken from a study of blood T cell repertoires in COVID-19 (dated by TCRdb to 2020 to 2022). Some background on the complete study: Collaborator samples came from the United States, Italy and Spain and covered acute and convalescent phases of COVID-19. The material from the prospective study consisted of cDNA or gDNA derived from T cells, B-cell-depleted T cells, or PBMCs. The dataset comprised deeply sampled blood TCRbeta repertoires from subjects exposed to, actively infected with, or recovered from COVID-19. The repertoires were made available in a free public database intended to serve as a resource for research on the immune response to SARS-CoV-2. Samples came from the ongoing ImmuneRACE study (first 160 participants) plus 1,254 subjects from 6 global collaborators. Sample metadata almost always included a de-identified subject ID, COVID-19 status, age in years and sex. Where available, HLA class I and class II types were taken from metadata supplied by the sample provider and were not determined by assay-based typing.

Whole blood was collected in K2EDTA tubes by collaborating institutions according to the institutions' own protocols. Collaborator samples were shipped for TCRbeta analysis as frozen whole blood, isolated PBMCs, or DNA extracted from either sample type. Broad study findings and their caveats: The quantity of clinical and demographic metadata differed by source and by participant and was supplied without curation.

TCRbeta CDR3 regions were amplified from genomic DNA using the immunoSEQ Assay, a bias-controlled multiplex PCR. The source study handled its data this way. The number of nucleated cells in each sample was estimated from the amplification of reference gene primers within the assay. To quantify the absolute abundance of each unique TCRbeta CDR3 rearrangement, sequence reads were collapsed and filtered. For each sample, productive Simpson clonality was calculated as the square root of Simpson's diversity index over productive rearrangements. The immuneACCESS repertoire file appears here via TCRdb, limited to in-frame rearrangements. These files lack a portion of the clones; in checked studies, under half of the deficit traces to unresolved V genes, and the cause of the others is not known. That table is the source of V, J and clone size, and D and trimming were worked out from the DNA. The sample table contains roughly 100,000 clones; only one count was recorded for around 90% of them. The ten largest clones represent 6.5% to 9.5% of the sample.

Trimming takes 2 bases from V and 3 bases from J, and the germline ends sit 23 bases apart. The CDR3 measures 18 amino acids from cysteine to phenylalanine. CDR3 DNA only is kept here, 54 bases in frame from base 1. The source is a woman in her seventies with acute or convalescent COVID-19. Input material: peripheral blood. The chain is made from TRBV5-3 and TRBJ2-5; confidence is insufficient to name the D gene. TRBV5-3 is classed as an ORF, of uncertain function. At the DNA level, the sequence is TGTGCCAGAAGCTTCCCCTTCCGGTTGGAGCCCGAGGAAGAGACCCAGTACTTC. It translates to CARSFPFRLEPEEETQYF.